A selection of T cell receptor beta chains follows, all from one sample in a study of blood T cell repertoires in COVID-19. Assay used: immunoSEQ multiplex PCR; TCRdb lists only in-frame clones, some missing. In the table there are roughly 87,000 clones, more than 85% of which are singletons. The sample consisted of peripheral blood. The receptors originated from a middle-aged man with acute or convalescent COVID-19. Both conserved end residues are part of each CDR3. D genes are given only for firm matches. Not every row has a clone size; where given, it reads once, few, many or a size class.

>TRBD1|TRBJ2-4|TRBV6-5|-
CASRDRGNSKNIQYF
TGTGCCAGCAGAGACAGGGGGAATTCCAAAAACATTCAGTACTTC
>-|TRBJ1-1|TRBV18|-
CASSSLGDRAFF
TGTGCCAGCTCATCGCTAGGGGATAGAGCTTTCTTT
>-|TRBJ1-1|TRBV30|-
CAWSVLLNTEAFF
TGTGCCTGGAGTGTACTTCTGAACACTGAAGCTTTCTTT
>-|TRBJ1-1|TRBV11-1|-
CASSSGRVTEAFF
TGTGCCAGCAGTTCTGGGCGGGTCACTGAAGCTTTCTTT
>TRBD2|TRBJ2-7|TRBV11-2|-
CASSFWGRAYEQYF
TGTGCCAGCAGCTTTTGGGGGAGGGCCTACGAGCAGTACTTC
>-|TRBJ1-2|TRBV6-4|-
CASSRQPGEGYGYTF
TGTGCCAGCAGCCGTCAGCCAGGGGAAGGCTATGGCTACACCTTC
>-|TRBJ1-3|TRBV21-1|-
CASKPGQGAGNTIYF
TGTGCCAGCAAACCGGGACAGGGCGCGGGAAACACCATATATTTT
>-|TRBJ2-3|TRBV7-9|-
CASSLGQAMSTDTQYF
TGTGCCAGCAGCTTAGGCCAGGCCATGAGCACAGATACGCAGTATTTT
>TRBD2|TRBJ2-2|TRBV4-1|-
CASSQGLARNTGELFF
TGCGCCAGCAGCCAAGGACTAGCGAGAAACACCGGGGAGCTGTTTTTT
>TRBD2|TRBJ2-5|TRBV18|-
CASSPQLAEEETQYF
TGTGCCAGCTCACCACAACTAGCGGAGGAAGAGACCCAGTACTTC
>-|TRBJ1-5|TRBV3-1/TRBV3-2|once
CASSQDFGSNQPQHF
TGTGCCAGCAGCCAAGATTTCGGGTCTAATCAGCCCCAGCATTTT